The 32 T cell receptor beta chains given below trace back to one sample, sequenced in a study of blood T cell repertoires in COVID-19. Clones were read by immunoSEQ multiplex PCR, and TCRdb kept only the in-frame ones, dropping some. In the table there are some 160,000 clones, around nine tenths of which are singletons. The sample was peripheral blood. Receptor source: a woman in her 70s with COVID-19, enrolled during active disease.

A few counts support this clone. The chain links TRBV3-1 (or the pseudogene TRBV3-2) to TRBJ1-2, with D possibly matching TRBD1 (5 bases). From germline, CDR1 is LGHDT and CDR2 YNNKEL (reference sequence). V was pared by 3 bases and J by 1 base, with 9 bases between. There are 14 residues in the CDR3. The DNA for the CDR3 is TGTGCCAGCAGCCACGTGACAGATAACTATGGCTACACCTTC. Its protein product is CASSHVTDNYGYTF.

In this sample, this clone turned up once. The V and J genes are TRBV5-1 and TRBJ1-2; D gene ambiguous. The germline V gene encodes CDR1 SGHRS and CDR2 YFSETQ. Trimming took off 2 bases at V and 2 bases at J, with 13 bases between the two ends. The CDR3 consists of 15 residues. CDR3 in DNA: TGCGCCAGCAGCTTACGAAATTCAGGCAACTATGGCTACACCTTC. Translating gives CASSLRNSGNYGYTF.

The chain has TRBV18 and TRBJ1-1; 8 bases fit TRBD1. J lost 7 bases, V lost 6 bases, and 10 bases had no gene match. This CDR3 is built from 14 residues. CDR1 and CDR2 (germline): KGHSH, LQKENI. CDR3: CASSPGQGDNEAFF. DNA for the CDR3: TGTGCCAGCTCCCCCGGACAGGGAGATAATGAAGCTTTCTTT.

J is TRBJ1-2 and V is TRBV5-1; TRBD1 matches 7 bases. Germline values: CDR1 SGHRS, CDR2 YFSETQ. After removal of 3 bases from V and 8 bases from J, the junction contained 10 bases not matched to a gene. The CDR3 sequence is 14 residues long. CDR3 sequence (DNA): TGCGCCAGCAGCTGGGCCGACAGGGCCGGGGGCTACACCTTC. It codes for CASSWADRAGGYTF.

The V gene is TRBV28, the J gene TRBJ1-1, with D possibly TRBD1 on 5 matching bases. Germline lookup yields CDR1 MDHEN and CDR2 SYDVKM. Trimming took 6 bases from V and 5 from J, leaving 16 bases between them. The CDR3 totals 14 residues. CDR3 DNA sequence: TGTGCCAGCAGCTTACCTGGGGGGGGAACTGAAGCTTTCTTT. It yields the protein CASSLPGGGTEAFF.

The chain joins TRBV19 to TRBJ2-7, with TRBD2 matching 10 bases. Germline-derived CDR1 and CDR2 are LNHDA and SQIVND (reference sequence). V lost 5 bases to trimming and J lost 3 bases; unmatched junction nucleotides: 4. The CDR3 extends over 14 amino acids. The CDR3 sequence: CASSVASGGYEQYF. CDR3 in DNA: TGTGCCAGTAGTGTCGCTAGCGGGGGCTACGAGCAGTACTTC.

The gene calls are TRBV12-2 and TRBJ1-2; the table's D call, TRBD1, was not checked against the DNA. TRBV12-2 is designated a pseudogene. The CDR3 sequence is 17 residues long. CDR3 region: CASRLVTGHQANYGYTF. The CDR3 region has the DNA TGTGCAAGTCGCTTAGTTACAGGACATCAGGCTAACTATGGCTACACCTTC.

This clone was recorded only once. The chain couples TRBV18 to TRBJ1-1; 7 bases line up with TRBD1. The germline CDR1 and CDR2 sequences are KGHSH and LQKENI. Trimming took 5 bases from V and 1 from J; bases not matched to a gene: 7. This CDR3 is 15 amino acids long. In DNA form, the CDR3 reads TGTGCCAGCTCAGGTCAGGGACAGAAGAACACTGAAGCTTTCTTT. Residues: CASSGQGQKNTEAFF.

Only a few counts were recorded for this clone. V gene TRBV5-6 combines with J gene TRBJ1-2; 8 positions match TRBD1. V was clipped by 6 bases and J by 5 bases; unmatched bases: 9. This CDR3 is built from 14 residues. Per the germline V gene, CDR1 is SGHDT and CDR2 is YYEEEE. The CDR3 DNA sequence: TGTGCCAGCAACGAGGGACAGGCGTCGTATGGCTACACCTTC. It yields the protein CASNEGQASYGYTF.

The V and J genes are TRBV12-3 or TRBV12-4 and TRBJ1-1; 7 nucleotides agree with TRBD1. Trimming removed 5 bases from V and 11 bases from J; junction bases left unmatched: 8. CDR3 length: 12 amino acids. CDR3 sequence: CASSTRDSMAFF. The CDR3 nucleotides read TGTGCCAGCAGTACCCGGGACAGTATGGCTTTCTTT.

The chain links TRBV19 to TRBJ1-1; TRBD1 agrees at 9 bases. The length of the CDR3 is 13 residues. After removal of 9 bases from V and 5 bases from J, the junction contained 7 bases not matched to a gene. From germline, CDR1 is LNHDA and CDR2 SQIVND (reference sequence). The CDR3 loop reads CASRRQGGTEAFF. CDR3 in DNA: TGTGCCAGCAGAAGACAGGGGGGTACTGAAGCTTTCTTT.

This clone is a singleton in its sample. V and J are TRBV3-1 (or the pseudogene TRBV3-2) and TRBJ2-2; TRBD1 aligns across 9 bases. V lost 0 bases, J lost 5 bases, and 7 bases stayed unmatched. The germline V gene encodes CDR1 LGHDT and CDR2 YNNKEL (reference sequence). The CDR3 has 17 amino acids. The CDR3 region is CASSQDLNRGLTGELFF. CDR3 coding DNA: TGTGCCAGCAGCCAAGATTTGAACAGGGGGCTTACCGGGGAGCTGTTTTTT.

The chain combines TRBV4-2 with TRBJ2-2; 7 nucleotides match TRBD2. Germline CDR1 is LGHNA and CDR2 is YNFKEQ. V was clipped by 0 bases and J by 5 bases; unmatched bases: 6. This CDR3 comprises 16 residues. The CDR3 is CASSQDERGQTGELFF. DNA of the CDR3: TGTGCCAGCAGCCAAGATGAGCGGGGTCAGACCGGGGAGCTGTTTTTT.

This chain connects TRBV20-1 to TRBJ1-5, with D maybe TRBD1 (5 bases). The CDR3 consists of 11 residues. Per germline, CDR1 DFQATT and CDR2 SNEGSKA (reference sequence). This CDR3 is CGAPPDQPQHF. In nucleotides, the CDR3 is TGCGGGGCCCCCCCGGATCAGCCCCAGCATTTT.

The chain carries TRBV10-3 and TRBJ1-2; 7 positions agree with TRBD1. Looked up from germline, CDR1 is ENHRY and CDR2 is SYGVKD. This CDR3 has 14 amino acids. The V segment lost 8 bases and the J segment 3 bases; nucleotides outside the gene matches: 9. This CDR3 reads CAIRRQGADYGYTF. CDR3 in DNA: TGTGCCATCCGACGACAGGGAGCGGACTATGGCTACACCTTC.

This chain uses TRBV30 with TRBJ1-1; 10 nucleotides line up with TRBD1. V gave up 5 bases and J gave up 5 bases; unmatched junction bases: 11. The CDR3 loop spans 15 amino acids. Germline V gene sequence: CDR1 GTSNPN, CDR2 SVGIG (reference sequence). CDR3 amino acids: CAWGELGQGWTEAFF. CDR3 DNA: TGTGCCTGGGGGGAGTTGGGACAGGGGTGGACTGAAGCTTTCTTT.

The gene calls are TRBV25-1 and TRBJ1-1, with D unclear. The germline CDR1 and CDR2 sequences are MGHDK and SYGVNS. The CDR3 sequence is 11 residues long. V was clipped by 7 bases and J by 1 base, with 4 bases between them. This CDR3 is CASTENTEAFF. CDR3 coding DNA: TGTGCCAGCACAGAGAACACTGAAGCTTTCTTT.

This sequence joins TRBV30 and TRBJ1-3; 11 bases fit TRBD1. Trimming at V came to 4 bases and at J to 4 bases, leaving 9 bases not matched to a gene. The CDR3 covers 16 residues. The germline gives CDR1 GTSNPN, CDR2 SVGIG (reference sequence). The CDR3 coding sequence is TGTGCCTGGAACCTTGGACAGGGGGCCTCGGGAAACACCATATATTTT. Encoded protein: CAWNLGQGASGNTIYF.

This clone appeared a single time. The chain combines TRBV5-1 with TRBJ2-5, with D unresolved. Trimming left V 2 bases short and J 2 bases short, with 4 bases between. The germline V gene has CDR1 SGHRS and CDR2 YFSETQ. The CDR3 is 12 amino acids. The CDR3 here is CASSFRQETQYF. Here the CDR3 DNA reads TGCGCCAGCAGCTTCAGGCAAGAGACCCAGTACTTC.

This chain connects TRBV6-5 to TRBJ1-5; TRBD1 agrees at 10 bases. V shed 6 bases, J shed 5 bases, and the junction held 7 bases outside the gene matches. The CDR3 loop spans 15 amino acids. The germline V gene has CDR1 MNHEY and CDR2 SVGAGI. This CDR3 reads CASSRDRGGDQPQHF. The CDR3 DNA follows: TGTGCCAGCAGCCGGGACAGGGGAGGGGATCAGCCCCAGCATTTT.

The rearrangement joins TRBV28 to TRBJ1-1; 8 bases are shared with TRBD1. The CDR3 has 20 amino acids. V shed 2 bases, J shed 3 bases, and the junction held 20 bases outside the gene matches. Germline V gene data show CDR1 as MDHEN and CDR2 as SYDVKM. As DNA, the CDR3 is TGTGCCAGCAGTTTAGGGGGGGTTGGACAGGGCCGGCCGGCGGACACTGAAGCTTTCTTT. Its translation is CASSLGGVGQGRPADTEAFF.

The V call is TRBV28, the J call TRBJ1-4; 7 bases match TRBD1. V lost 6 bases to trimming and J lost 5 bases; unmatched junction nucleotides: 0. The CDR3 totals 12 residues. CDR1 is MDHEN and CDR2 is SYDVKM in the germline V gene. CDR3 residues: CASRTGNEKLFF. In DNA form, the CDR3 reads TGTGCCAGCAGGACAGGGAATGAAAAACTGTTTTTT.

The V call is TRBV18, the J call TRBJ1-3; D ambiguous. The CDR3 runs 13 residues. Germline V gene lookup returns CDR1 KGHSH and CDR2 LQKENI. Trimming removed 6 bases from V and 0 bases from J, with 6 bases in between. The CDR3 here is CASSRDSGNTIYF. The CDR3 coding sequence is TGTGCCAGCTCCCGGGACTCTGGAAACACCATATATTTT.

The rearrangement links TRBV5-4 to TRBJ1-4; TRBD1 aligns across 9 bases. CDR1 and CDR2 (germline): SGHNT, YYREEE (reference sequence). V lost 3 bases to trimming and J lost 0 bases; unmatched junction nucleotides: 3. This CDR3 is 16 amino acids long. The CDR3 loop is CASSYRQGATNEKLFF. The CDR3 coding sequence is TGTGCCAGCAGCTACAGACAGGGGGCAACTAATGAAAAACTGTTTTTT.

The chain uses TRBV3-1 (or the pseudogene TRBV3-2) and TRBJ1-2; D is possibly TRBD1 (5 bases). The germline V gene encodes CDR1 LGHDT and CDR2 YNNKEL (reference sequence). V lost 0 bases to trimming and J lost 4 bases, with 9 bases between them. The CDR3 length is 14 residues. CDR3 nucleotides: TGTGCCAGCAGCCAAGAGACAGCCAGCTATGGCTACACCTTC. It codes for CASSQETASYGYTF.

This sequence joins TRBV29-1 and TRBJ2-7; tentative D call: TRBD1 (6 bases). The CDR3 spans 12 residues. Germline V lookup: CDR1 SQVTM, CDR2 ANQGSEA. The ends were cut back, 4 bases at V and 7 bases at J, with 14 bases in the middle. In DNA, the CDR3 is TGCAGCGTTGCGATGGGGGCCGAGGAGCAGTACTTC. Protein: CSVAMGAEEQYF.

The chain has TRBV5-6 and TRBJ1-5, with D unresolved. Germline CDR1 SGHDT, CDR2 YYEEEE. The V and J ends lost 4 bases and 0 bases respectively, with 14 bases between them. This CDR3 region has 16 residues. The CDR3 is CASSRGGFVSNQPQHF. The CDR3 nucleotides are TGTGCCAGCAGCCGAGGAGGGTTTGTTAGCAATCAGCCCCAGCATTTT. The complete variable domain, with remaining parts taken from reference TRBV5-6 and TRBJ1-5, reads DAGVTQSPTHLIKTRGQQVTLRCSPKSGHDTVSWYQQALGQGPQFIFQYYEEEERQRGNFPDRFSGHQFPNYSSELNVNALLLGDSALYLCASSRGGFVSNQPQHFGDGTRLSIL.

This clone has only one observation. The rearrangement links TRBV4-1 to TRBJ2-1, with 7 positions matching TRBD1. With 4 bases clipped from V and 11 bases from J, the junction kept 8 bases outside the gene matches. The germline CDR1 and CDR2 sequences are MGHRA and YSYEKL. This CDR3 has 13 amino acids. CDR3 nucleotide sequence: TGCGCCAGCAGCCGGGGGACAGTCAACCAGCAGTTCTTC. It yields the protein CASSRGTVNQQFF.

The genes are TRBV19 and TRBJ2-2, with a possible D match to TRBD2 (7 bases). The ends were cut back, 6 bases at V and 0 bases at J, with 17 bases in the middle. Germline CDR1 LNHDA, CDR2 SQIVND (reference sequence). CDR3 length: 17 residues. The CDR3 here is CASSSRGGGTNTGELFF. The DNA of the CDR3 is TGTGCCAGTAGCTCTCGAGGGGGGGGAACGAACACCGGGGAGCTGTTTTTT.

The rearrangement links TRBV4-2 to TRBJ2-5; 9 positions match TRBD2. The ends lost 0 bases at V and 4 bases at J; junction bases unmatched: 15. CDR3 size: 19 residues. CDR1 is LGHNA, CDR2 YNFKEQ, per germline. CDR3 sequence: CASSQDHAEGLAGRETQYF. In DNA form, the CDR3 reads TGTGCCAGCAGCCAAGATCATGCGGAGGGGCTAGCGGGGAGAGAGACCCAGTACTTC.

The CDR3, as DNA: TGTGCCAGCTCACCAGCCGAAAAACGTTCGGGGTTCCACTTT. As protein: CASSPAEKRSGFHF. This sequence joins TRBV18 and TRBJ1-6; D remains ambiguous. Germline V gene sequence: CDR1 KGHSH, CDR2 LQKENI. The germline V and J ends were trimmed by 2 bases and 17 bases, with 19 bases remaining between them. The CDR3 spans 14 residues. Together with reference TRBV18 and TRBJ1-6, the CDR3 gives the full variable domain: NAGVMQNPRHLVRRRGQEARLRCSPMKGHSHVYWYRQLPEEGLKFMVYLQKENIIDESGMPKERFSAEFPKEGPSILRIQQVVRGDSAAYFCASSPAEKRSGFHFGNGTRLTVT.

This sequence joins TRBV5-4 and TRBJ2-2; 7 bases match TRBD1. Germline trimming cut 4 bases from V and 6 bases from J; bases unmatched to any gene: 9. Germline CDR1 reads SGHNT; CDR2 reads YYREEE (reference sequence). This CDR3 has 15 amino acids. In DNA, the CDR3 is TGTGCCAGCAGCCCCGAGAGGGGGCTACCCGGGGAGCTGTTTTTT. This sequence encodes CASSPERGLPGELFF.